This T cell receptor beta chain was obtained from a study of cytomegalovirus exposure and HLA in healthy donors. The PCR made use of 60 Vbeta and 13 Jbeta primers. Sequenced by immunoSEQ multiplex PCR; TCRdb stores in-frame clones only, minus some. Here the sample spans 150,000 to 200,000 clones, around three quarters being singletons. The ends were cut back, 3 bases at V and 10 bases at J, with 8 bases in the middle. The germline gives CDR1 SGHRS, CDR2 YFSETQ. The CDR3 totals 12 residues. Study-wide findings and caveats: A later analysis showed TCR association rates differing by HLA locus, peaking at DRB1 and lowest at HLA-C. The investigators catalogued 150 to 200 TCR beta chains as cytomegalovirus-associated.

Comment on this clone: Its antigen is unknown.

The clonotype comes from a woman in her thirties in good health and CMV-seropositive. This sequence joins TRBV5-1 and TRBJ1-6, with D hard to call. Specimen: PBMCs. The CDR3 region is CASSSPGSPLHF. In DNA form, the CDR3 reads TGCGCCAGCAGCTCCCCCGGGTCACCCCTCCACTTT.